These 7 T cell receptor beta chains came from one sample sequenced in a study of T cell changes during pregnancy in multiple sclerosis. Assay: immunoSEQ multiplex PCR; the TCRdb copy retains only in-frame clones and omits some. The table records approximately 41,000 clones, approximately 90% of them present only once. This material consisted of CD4+ T cells from peripheral blood mononuclear cells, taken in the second trimester of pregnancy. These receptors came from a female donor in good health, enrolled as a control in a pregnancy study.

The chain couples TRBV5-1 to TRBJ2-2; perhaps TRBD1 as D (6 bases). This CDR3 contains 16 residues. Germline V CDR1 and CDR2: SGHRS, YFSETQ. The germline V and J ends were trimmed by 5 bases and 2 bases, with 16 bases remaining between them. The CDR3, as DNA: TGCGCCAGCAGTCCGGGACACTCCCTTAACACCGGGGAGCTGTTTTTT. The encoded protein is CASSPGHSLNTGELFF.

CDR3 region: CASSLEGGGSGELFF. CDR3 DNA: TGTGCCAGCAGCTTAGAGGGCGGGGGCTCCGGGGAGCTGTTTTTT. The chain combines TRBV11-3 with TRBJ2-2; D is perhaps TRBD2 (7 bases). This CDR3 is 15 amino acids long. Germline V gene sequence: CDR1 SGHNT, CDR2 YENEEA. The ends were cut back, 0 bases at V and 6 bases at J, with 11 bases in the middle.

The J gene is TRBJ1-6, the V gene TRBV6-1; D ambiguous. This CDR3 comprises 15 residues. Germline V gene sequence: CDR1 MNHNS, CDR2 SASEGT. V lost 3 bases, J lost 0 bases, and 6 bases lay in between. The CDR3 nucleotides read TGTGCCAGCAGTGAGGAGAGCTCCTATAATTCACCCCTCCACTTT. This gives the protein CASSEESSYNSPLHF.

The chain's CDR3 is CASSQVPPGQGGYEQYF. The CDR3 region has the DNA TGCGCCAGCAGCCAAGTCCCCCCTGGACAGGGAGGATACGAGCAGTACTTC. This chain joins TRBV4-1 and TRBJ2-5; 8 bases fit TRBD1. Judging by the DNA end, TRBJ2-7 fits better; the J call may be wrong. CDR3 length equals 17 residues. The germline gives CDR1 MGHRA, CDR2 YSYEKL.

CDR3 nucleotides: TGTGCCAGCAGTGACGTGGGTCGGGGGATAGCGGGAAACACCATATATTTT. It specifies CASSDVGRGIAGNTIYF. This rearrangement joins TRBV6-1 to TRBJ1-3, with a tentative D call TRBD1 (5 bases). Per germline, CDR1 MNHNS and CDR2 SASEGT. The CDR3 extends over 17 amino acids. V lost 3 bases and J lost 4, with 19 bases in between.

As DNA, the CDR3 is TGCAGCGTTGCCCCAGGCACTTCTAACTATGGCTACACCTTC. Protein sequence: CSVAPGTSNYGYTF. The V call is TRBV29-1, the J call TRBJ1-2; D is ambiguous. This CDR3 has 14 residues. V was pared by 4 bases and J by 0 bases, with 12 bases between. Germline V gives CDR1 SQVTM, CDR2 ANQGSEA.

The V gene is TRBV6-6, the J gene TRBJ1-1, with no clear D. V was shortened by 7 bases and J by 5 bases, with 8 bases between the two germline ends. CDR1 MNHNY and CDR2 SVGAGI come from the germline V gene (reference sequence). CDR3 length: 11 amino acids. This chain's CDR3 is CASNEATEAFF. The CDR3 coding sequence is TGTGCCAGCAACGAGGCGACTGAAGCTTTCTTT.